These T cell receptor beta chains were read from a single sample in a study of shared clonotypes between healthy human individuals. Profiling relied on immunoSEQ multiplex PCR, and the TCRdb table lists in-frame clones only, not all of them. The sample has around 340,000 clones, around 70% seen once; the top ten hold more than 9%. Sequenced sample: memory CD4+ T cells sorted from blood. The receptors were sampled from a man aged 25-45 years in good health. The CDR3 runs from the conserved cysteine through the conserved F or W. Fields, in order: V gene, J gene, CDR3 protein.

TRBV7-9,TRBJ1-1,CASSLRTAEAFF
TRBV30,TRBJ1-3,CAWTLGTAGNTIYF
TRBV29-1,TRBJ1-2,CSVDVGGYTF
TRBV7-2,TRBJ2-7,CASSLVVRYEQYF
TRBV11-2,TRBJ2-1,CASSSGGSNDNEQFF
TRBV7-9,TRBJ1-3,CASSLPGQADAGNTIYF
TRBV5-1,TRBJ2-2,CASSSRDTNTGELFF
TRBV5-4,TRBJ2-6,CASSLAGTGYFGANVLTF
TRBV4-2,TRBJ2-1,CASSLFGNEQFF
TRBV5-5,TRBJ1-1,CASSFTGIQTGTEAFF
TRBV5-4,TRBJ2-1,CASSLSGRGFDEQFF
TRBV28,TRBJ1-2,CASSYARTGGSYGYTF